This TCR beta chain is from a study of cytomegalovirus exposure and HLA in healthy donors. Study-wide results and limits: Accurate predictions that matched the HLA-A and HLA-B alleles of most subjects were reportedly made from TCR beta sequences.

The study ran its PCR with 60 Vbeta and 13 Jbeta primers. This table comes from immunoSEQ multiplex PCR, and its TCRdb copy is limited to in-frame clones, with some not included. The sample lists about 150,000 clones, approximately 81% seen once, with roughly 2.3% in the top ten. Concerning this clone itself: Its cognate antigen is unknown.

Germline CDR1 SGHTA, CDR2 FQGNSA. This CDR3 spans 15 amino acids. V lost 4 bases and J lost 2, with 13 bases in between. The clonotype was recovered from a young woman in good health and CMV-seronegative. The chain links TRBV7-2 to TRBJ2-3, with a weak D call TRBD1 (6 bases). Sample: PBMCs. CDR3 in amino acids: CASSWDGQYTDTQYF. CDR3 sequence (DNA): TGTGCCAGCAGCTGGGACGGACAGTACACAGATACGCAGTATTTT.